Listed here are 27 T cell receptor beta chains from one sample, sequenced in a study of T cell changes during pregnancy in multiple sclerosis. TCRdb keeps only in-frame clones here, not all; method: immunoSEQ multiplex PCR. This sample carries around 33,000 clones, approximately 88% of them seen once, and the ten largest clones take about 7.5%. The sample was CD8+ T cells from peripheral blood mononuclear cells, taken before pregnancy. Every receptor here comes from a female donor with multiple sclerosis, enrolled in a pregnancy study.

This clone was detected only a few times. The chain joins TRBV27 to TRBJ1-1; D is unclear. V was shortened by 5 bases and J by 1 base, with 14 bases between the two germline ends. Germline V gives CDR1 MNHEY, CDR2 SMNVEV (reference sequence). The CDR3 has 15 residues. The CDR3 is CASSLMVGGNTEAFF. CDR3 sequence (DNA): TGTGCCAGCAGTCTTATGGTAGGCGGGAACACTGAAGCTTTCTTT.

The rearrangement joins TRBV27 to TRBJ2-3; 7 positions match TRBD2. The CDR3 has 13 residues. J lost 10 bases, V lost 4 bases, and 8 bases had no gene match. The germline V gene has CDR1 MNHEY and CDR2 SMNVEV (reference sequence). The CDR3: CASSWGGEGAQYF. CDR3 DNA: TGTGCCAGCAGTTGGGGTGGGGAGGGAGCGCAGTATTTT.

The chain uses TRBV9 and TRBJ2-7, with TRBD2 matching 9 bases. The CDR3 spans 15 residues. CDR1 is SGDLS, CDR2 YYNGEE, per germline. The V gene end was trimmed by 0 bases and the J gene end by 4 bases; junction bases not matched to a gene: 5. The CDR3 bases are TGTGCCAGCAGCGTAGGGGCGGGACTAGCTTACGAGCAGTACTTC. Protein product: CASSVGAGLAYEQYF.

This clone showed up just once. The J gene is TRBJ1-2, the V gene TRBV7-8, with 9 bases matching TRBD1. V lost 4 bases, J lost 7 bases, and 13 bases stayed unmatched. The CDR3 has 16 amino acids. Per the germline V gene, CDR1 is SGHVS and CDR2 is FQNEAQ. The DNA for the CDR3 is TGTGCCAGCAGCTGGGGACAGGGAGTAATTAGGGGTGGCTACACCTTC. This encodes CASSWGQGVIRGGYTF.

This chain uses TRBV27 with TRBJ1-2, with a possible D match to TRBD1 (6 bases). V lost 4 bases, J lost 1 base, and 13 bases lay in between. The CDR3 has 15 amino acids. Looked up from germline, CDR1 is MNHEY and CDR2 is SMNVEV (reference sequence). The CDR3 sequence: CASSSTGIFNYGYTF. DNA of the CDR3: TGTGCCAGCAGTTCCACAGGGATATTTAACTATGGCTACACCTTC.

The CDR3, as DNA: TGTGCCAGCAGCCGGGACAGTTTCGAGCAGTACTTC. It encodes CASSRDSFEQYF. The rearrangement joins TRBV5-6 to TRBJ2-7; 7 bases are a match to TRBD1. The length of the CDR3 is 12 residues. With V trimmed by 4 bases and J by 6 bases, 4 bases remained unmatched. The germline CDR1 and CDR2 sequences are SGHDT and YYEEEE. Full variable domain (missing parts from reference TRBV5-6 and TRBJ2-7): DAGVTQSPTHLIKTRGQQVTLRCSPKSGHDTVSWYQQALGQGPQFIFQYYEEEERQRGNFPDRFSGHQFPNYSSELNVNALLLGDSALYLCASSRDSFEQYFGPGTRLTVT.

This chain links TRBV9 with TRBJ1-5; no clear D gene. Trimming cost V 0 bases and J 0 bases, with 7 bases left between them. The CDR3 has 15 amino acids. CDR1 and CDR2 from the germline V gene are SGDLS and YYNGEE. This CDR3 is CASSVGGSSNQPQHF. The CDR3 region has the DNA TGTGCCAGCAGCGTAGGCGGTTCTAGCAATCAGCCCCAGCATTTT. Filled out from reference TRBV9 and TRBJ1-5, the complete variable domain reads DSGVTQTPKHLITATGQRVTLRCSPRSGDLSVYWYQQSLDQGLQFLIQYYNGEERAKGNILERFSAQQFPDLHSELNLSSLELGDSALYFCASSVGGSSNQPQHFGDGTRLSIL.

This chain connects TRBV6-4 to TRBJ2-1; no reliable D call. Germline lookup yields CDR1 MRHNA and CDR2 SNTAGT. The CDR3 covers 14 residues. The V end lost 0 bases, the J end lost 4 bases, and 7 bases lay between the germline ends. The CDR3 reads CASSDSNQYNEQFF. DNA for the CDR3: TGTGCCAGCAGTGACTCTAACCAGTACAATGAGCAGTTCTTC.

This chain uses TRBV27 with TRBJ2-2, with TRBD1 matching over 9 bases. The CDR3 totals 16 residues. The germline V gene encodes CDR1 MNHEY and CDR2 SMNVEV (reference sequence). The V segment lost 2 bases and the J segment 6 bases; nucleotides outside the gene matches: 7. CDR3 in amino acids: CASSLLWTGVAGELFF. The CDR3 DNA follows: TGTGCCAGCAGTTTACTTTGGACAGGGGTTGCCGGGGAGCTGTTTTTT.

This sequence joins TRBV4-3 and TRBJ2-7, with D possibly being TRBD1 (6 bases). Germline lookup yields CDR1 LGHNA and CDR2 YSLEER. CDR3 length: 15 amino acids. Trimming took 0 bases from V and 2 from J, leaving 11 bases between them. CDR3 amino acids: CASSQEGTSAYEQYF. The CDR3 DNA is TGCGCCAGCAGCCAAGAGGGGACATCAGCCTACGAGCAGTACTTC.

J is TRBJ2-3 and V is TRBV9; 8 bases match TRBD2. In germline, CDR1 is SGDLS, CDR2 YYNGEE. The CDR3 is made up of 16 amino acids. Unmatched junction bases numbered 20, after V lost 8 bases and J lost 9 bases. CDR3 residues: CASGTFSGVGRGTQYF. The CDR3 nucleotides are TGTGCCAGTGGGACGTTTAGCGGGGTGGGAAGAGGAACGCAGTATTTT.

CDR3 in amino acids: CASSLGQLNTEAFF. CDR3 sequence (DNA): TGTGCCAGCAGTTTGGGGCAGCTAAACACTGAAGCTTTCTTT. This chain links TRBV28 with TRBJ1-1; D might be TRBD1 (5 bases). V was cut by 3 bases and J by 2 bases, with 10 bases left in between. In germline, CDR1 is MDHEN, CDR2 SYDVKM. The CDR3 spans 14 residues.

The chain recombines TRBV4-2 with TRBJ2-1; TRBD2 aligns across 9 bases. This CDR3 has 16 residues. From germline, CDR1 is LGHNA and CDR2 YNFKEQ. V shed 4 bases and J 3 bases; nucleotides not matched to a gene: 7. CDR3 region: CASSPLSGGFYNEQFF. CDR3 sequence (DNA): TGTGCCAGCAGCCCGTTAAGCGGGGGGTTCTACAATGAGCAGTTCTTC.

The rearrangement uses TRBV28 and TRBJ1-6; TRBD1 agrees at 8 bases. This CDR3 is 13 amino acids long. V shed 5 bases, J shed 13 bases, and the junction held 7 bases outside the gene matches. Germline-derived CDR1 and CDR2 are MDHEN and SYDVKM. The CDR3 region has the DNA TGTGCCAGCAGTAGGACAGGGTGGTTCCCCCTCCACTTT. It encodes CASSRTGWFPLHF.

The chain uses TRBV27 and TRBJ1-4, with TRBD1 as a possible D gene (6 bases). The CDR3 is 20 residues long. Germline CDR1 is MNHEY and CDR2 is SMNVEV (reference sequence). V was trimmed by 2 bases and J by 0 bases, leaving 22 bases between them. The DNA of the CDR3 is TGTGCCAGCAGTTTAGACCCCCCTACAGGGATGGGCACAACTAATGAAAAACTGTTTTTT. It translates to CASSLDPPTGMGTTNEKLFF.

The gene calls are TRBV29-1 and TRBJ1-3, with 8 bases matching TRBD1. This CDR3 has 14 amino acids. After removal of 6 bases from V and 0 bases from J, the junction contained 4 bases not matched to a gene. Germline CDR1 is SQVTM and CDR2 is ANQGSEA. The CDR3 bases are TGCAGCGTACGGACAGGGTTCTCTGGAAACACCATATATTTT. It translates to CSVRTGFSGNTIYF. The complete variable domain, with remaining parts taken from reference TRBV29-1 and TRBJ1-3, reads SAVISQKPSRDICQRGTSLTIQCQVDSQVTMMFWYRQQPGQSLTLIATANQGSEATYESGFVIDKFPISRPNLTFSTLTVSNMSPEDSSIYLCSVRTGFSGNTIYFGEGSWLTVV.

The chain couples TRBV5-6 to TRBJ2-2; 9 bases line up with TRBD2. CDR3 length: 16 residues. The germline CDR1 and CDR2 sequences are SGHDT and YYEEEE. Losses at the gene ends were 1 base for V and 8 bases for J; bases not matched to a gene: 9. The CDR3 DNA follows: TGTGCCAGCAGCTTGAGGGAAGCGGGGGGAATTGGGGAGCTGTTTTTT. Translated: CASSLREAGGIGELFF.

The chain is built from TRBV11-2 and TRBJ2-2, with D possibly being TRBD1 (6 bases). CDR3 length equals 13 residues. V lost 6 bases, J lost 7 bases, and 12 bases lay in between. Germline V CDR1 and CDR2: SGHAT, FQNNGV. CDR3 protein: CASRFHRVGELFF. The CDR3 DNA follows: TGTGCCAGCAGGTTCCACAGGGTCGGGGAGCTGTTTTTT.

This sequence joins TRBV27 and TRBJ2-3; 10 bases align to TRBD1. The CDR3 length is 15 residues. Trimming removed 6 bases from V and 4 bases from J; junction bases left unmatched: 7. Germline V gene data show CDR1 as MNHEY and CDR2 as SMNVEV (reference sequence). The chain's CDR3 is CASRLTGQGPDTQYF. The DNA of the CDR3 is TGTGCCAGCAGGCTGACGGGACAGGGGCCAGATACGCAGTATTTT.

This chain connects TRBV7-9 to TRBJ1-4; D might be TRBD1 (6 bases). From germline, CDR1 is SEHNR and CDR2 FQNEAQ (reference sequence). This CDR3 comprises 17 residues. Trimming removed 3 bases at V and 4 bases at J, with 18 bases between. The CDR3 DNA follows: TGTGCCAGCAGCTTCACCCAACAGGGAGCCCTTAATGAAAAACTGTTTTTT. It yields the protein CASSFTQQGALNEKLFF.

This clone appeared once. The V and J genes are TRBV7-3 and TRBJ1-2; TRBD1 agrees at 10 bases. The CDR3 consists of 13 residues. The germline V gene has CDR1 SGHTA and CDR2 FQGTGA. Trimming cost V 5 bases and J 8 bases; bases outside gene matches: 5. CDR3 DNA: TGTGCCAGCAGCGAAGACAGGGGGCAAGGCTACACCTTC. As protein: CASSEDRGQGYTF.

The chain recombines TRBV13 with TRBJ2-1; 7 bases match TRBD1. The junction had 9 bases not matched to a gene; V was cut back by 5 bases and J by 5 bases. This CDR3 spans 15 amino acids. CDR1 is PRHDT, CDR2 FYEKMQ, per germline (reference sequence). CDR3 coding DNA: TGTGCCAGCAGCGCCTGGACAGGACCGGACAATGAGCAGTTCTTC. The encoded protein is CASSAWTGPDNEQFF. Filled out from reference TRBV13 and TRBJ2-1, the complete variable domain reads AAGVIQSPRHLIKEKRETATLKCYPIPRHDTVYWYQQGPGQDPQFLISFYEKMQSDKGSIPDRFSAQQFSDYHSELNMSSLELGDSALYFCASSAWTGPDNEQFFGPGTRLTVL.

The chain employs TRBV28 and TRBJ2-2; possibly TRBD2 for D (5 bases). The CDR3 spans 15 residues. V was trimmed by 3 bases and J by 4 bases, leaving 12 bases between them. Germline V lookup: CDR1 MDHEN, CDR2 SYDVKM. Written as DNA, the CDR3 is TGTGCCAGCAGTTTCCCGACTACACCCACCGGGGAGCTGTTTTTT. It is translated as CASSFPTTPTGELFF.

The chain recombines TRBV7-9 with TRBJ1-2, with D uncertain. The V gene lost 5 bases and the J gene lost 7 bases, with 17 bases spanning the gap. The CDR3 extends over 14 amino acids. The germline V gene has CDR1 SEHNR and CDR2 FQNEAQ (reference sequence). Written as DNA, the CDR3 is TGTGCCAGCAGCCTCGGGTCTTCATCCCCTGGCTACACCTTC. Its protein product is CASSLGSSSPGYTF. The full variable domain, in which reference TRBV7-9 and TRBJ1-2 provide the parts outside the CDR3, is DTGVSQNPRHKITKRGQNVTFRCDPISEHNRLYWYRQTLGQGPEFLTYFQNEAQLEKSRLLSDRFSAERPKGSFSTLEIQRTEQGDSAMYLCASSLGSSSPGYTFGSGTRLTVV.

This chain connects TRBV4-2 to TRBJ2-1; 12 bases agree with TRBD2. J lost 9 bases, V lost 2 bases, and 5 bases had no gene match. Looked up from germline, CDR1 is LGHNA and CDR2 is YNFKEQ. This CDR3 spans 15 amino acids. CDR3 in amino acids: CASSQPSGGASEQFF. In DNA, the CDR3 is TGTGCCAGCAGCCAACCTAGCGGGGGGGCAAGTGAGCAGTTCTTC.

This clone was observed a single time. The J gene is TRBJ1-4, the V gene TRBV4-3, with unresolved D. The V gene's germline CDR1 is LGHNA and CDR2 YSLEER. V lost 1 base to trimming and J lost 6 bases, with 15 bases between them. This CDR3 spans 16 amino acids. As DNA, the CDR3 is TGCGCCAGCAGCCAAGTCTCGGGGAGGCGGGATGAAAAACTGTTTTTT. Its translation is CASSQVSGRRDEKLFF.

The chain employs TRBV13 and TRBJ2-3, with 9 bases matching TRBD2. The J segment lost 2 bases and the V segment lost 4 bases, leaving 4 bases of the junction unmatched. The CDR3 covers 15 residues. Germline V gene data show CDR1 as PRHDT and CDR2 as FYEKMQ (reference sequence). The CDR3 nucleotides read TGTGCCAGCAGCTCGACTAGCGGAGCCACAGATACGCAGTATTTT. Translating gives CASSSTSGATDTQYF. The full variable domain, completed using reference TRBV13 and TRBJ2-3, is AAGVIQSPRHLIKEKRETATLKCYPIPRHDTVYWYQQGPGQDPQFLISFYEKMQSDKGSIPDRFSAQQFSDYHSELNMSSLELGDSALYFCASSSTSGATDTQYFGPGTRLTVL.